The 26 T cell receptor beta chains below all came from one sample that was sequenced in a study of T-cell memory formation after mild COVID-19. TCRdb reanalysed the 5' RACE reads using MiXCR and keeps one entry per CDR3 protein. The data hold a few hundred thousand distinct CDR3 sequences, with less than 20% observed a single time. Sequenced sample: PBMCs or a T cell subset sorted from them (not recorded which). These receptors were collected from a young man who had mild COVID-19 (a few samples of this study predate the infection). Cell type and time point are not known.

This clonotype was seen many times. J is TRBJ2-6 and V is TRBV5-6, with a possible D match to TRBD1 (5 bases). This CDR3 spans 18 amino acids. The ends were cut back, 1 base at V and 3 bases at J, with 17 bases in the middle. CDR1 is SGHDT and CDR2 is YYEEEE in the germline V gene. The CDR3 coding sequence is TGTGCCAGCAGCTTGCTAGGCAGGGTGGGAATTGGGGCCAACGTCCTGACTTTC. Amino acids: CASSLLGRVGIGANVLTF.

The chain uses TRBV7-9 and TRBJ2-7; no clear D. Germline V gene lookup returns CDR1 SEHNR and CDR2 FQNEAQ (reference sequence). The CDR3 covers 13 residues. The V and J ends lost 3 bases and 6 bases respectively, with 12 bases between them. This CDR3 reads CASSLKGGLEQYF. The CDR3 DNA follows: TGTGCCAGCAGCTTGAAGGGCGGTCTCGAGCAGTACTTC.

This clonotype was counted between two and nine times. V gene TRBV7-2 combines with J gene TRBJ2-7; 7 positions match TRBD1. Unmatched junction bases numbered 11, after V lost 1 base and J lost 2 bases. The CDR3 runs 17 residues. Per the germline V gene, CDR1 is SGHTA and CDR2 is FQGNSA. The DNA for the CDR3 is TGTGCCAGCAGCTTAGAGGCAGGGGGAAGCCTTACCTACGAGCAGTACTTC. Protein product: CASSLEAGGSLTYEQYF.

This rearrangement joins TRBV3-1 to TRBJ2-5; the match to TRBD2 covers 10 bases. V was clipped by 3 bases and J by 5 bases; unmatched bases: 9. Germline V gives CDR1 LGHDT, CDR2 YNNKEL (reference sequence). The CDR3 contains 16 residues. As DNA, the CDR3 is TGTGCCAGCAGCCACTACTTAGCGGGGGGCGGTGAGACCCAGTACTTC. Its protein is CASSHYLAGGGETQYF.

This clonotype turned up a few times. This chain uses TRBV7-3 with TRBJ2-3, with D maybe TRBD1 (6 bases). Trimming pared 5 bases from V and 4 bases from J, leaving 22 bases between. Germline-derived CDR1 and CDR2 are SGHTA and FQGTGA. There are 17 residues in the CDR3. In nucleotides, the CDR3 is TGTGCCAGCAGCCCGTTTGGGGGCAGGAGAAAGGCAGATACGCAGTATTTT. This sequence encodes CASSPFGGRRKADTQYF.

This clonotype showed up just a few times. The chain couples TRBV4-3 to TRBJ1-1; D remains ambiguous. The CDR3 sequence is 14 residues long. The V end lost 4 bases, the J end lost 1 base, and 10 bases lay between the germline ends. Germline lookup yields CDR1 LGHNA and CDR2 YSLEER. This CDR3 is CASSPMSANTEAFF. CDR3 sequence (DNA): TGCGCCAGCAGCCCAATGAGTGCGAACACTGAAGCTTTCTTT.

This clonotype was counted at least ten times. This chain joins TRBV9 and TRBJ1-1; D might be TRBD1 (5 bases). Per germline, CDR1 SGDLS and CDR2 YYNGEE. Trimming stripped 2 bases from V and 5 bases from J, with 10 bases between. The CDR3 is 13 residues long. CDR3 sequence: CASSVGGSTEAFF. The CDR3 nucleotides are TGTGCCAGCAGCGTGGGGGGTAGTACTGAAGCTTTCTTT. The complete variable domain, with remaining parts taken from reference TRBV9 and TRBJ1-1, reads DSGVTQTPKHLITATGQRVTLRCSPRSGDLSVYWYQQSLDQGLQFLIQYYNGEERAKGNILERFSAQQFPDLHSELNLSSLELGDSALYFCASSVGGSTEAFFGQGTRLTVV.

This clonotype has more than one count but fewer than ten. The V call is TRBV20-1, the J call TRBJ1-5, with TRBD1 as a possible D gene (5 bases). Germline CDR1 is DFQATT and CDR2 is SNEGSKA (reference sequence). Trimming removed 1 base at V and 1 base at J, with 14 bases between. This CDR3 contains 16 residues. The CDR3 sequence: CSARGPQALSNQPQHF. In DNA form, the CDR3 reads TGCAGTGCTAGAGGCCCACAGGCGCTCAGCAATCAGCCCCAGCATTTT.

The chain employs TRBV6-5 and TRBJ2-7; perhaps TRBD2 as D (6 bases). Deletions cut 6 bases from V and 2 bases from J, with 11 bases between. Germline assignment: CDR1 MNHEY and CDR2 SVGAGI. There are 13 residues in the CDR3. The CDR3 here is CASSPGLTYEQYV. The CDR3 DNA sequence: TGTGCCAGCAGCCCGGGACTGACCTACGAGCAGTACGTC.

A few counts support this clonotype. This sequence joins TRBV5-6 and TRBJ2-3, with D perhaps TRBD2 (7 bases). From germline, CDR1 is SGHDT and CDR2 YYEEEE. The CDR3 covers 15 residues. V dropped 5 bases and J dropped 2 bases, with 15 bases sitting between them. As DNA, the CDR3 is TGTGCCAGCAGGTCCGGTGGGGGGGCCACAGATACGCAGTATTTT. Protein sequence: CASRSGGGATDTQYF.

This clonotype was counted a few times. The chain carries TRBV9 and TRBJ2-3; D perhaps matches TRBD2 (6 bases). CDR3 size: 14 residues. CDR1 and CDR2 (germline): SGDLS, YYNGEE. V gave up 0 bases and J gave up 6 bases, with 11 bases separating them. CDR3 amino acids: CASSVASGGDTQYF. The DNA for the CDR3 is TGTGCCAGCAGCGTAGCGTCTGGAGGGGATACGCAGTATTTT.

The chain has TRBV6-1 and TRBJ2-5, with D perhaps matching TRBD1 (5 bases). V lost 4 bases and J lost 5, with 11 bases in between. CDR1 is MNHNS, CDR2 SASEGT, per germline. The CDR3 has 13 residues. CDR3 protein: CASSARVAETQYF. The DNA for the CDR3 is TGTGCCAGCAGTGCCAGGGTGGCGGAGACCCAGTACTTC.

There are a few counts of this clonotype. The CDR3 spells CSAAYNRLYF. Here the CDR3 DNA reads TGCAGTGCTGCCTATAACAGGCTCTACTTC. The rearrangement joins TRBV20-1 to TRBJ2-5; D possibly corresponds to TRBD1 (5 bases). V lost 5 bases and J lost 14, with 15 bases in between. The CDR3 length is 10 residues. Germline values: CDR1 DFQATT, CDR2 SNEGSKA (reference sequence).

This clonotype was recorded a few times. The chain carries TRBV4-3 and TRBJ2-3, with 8 bases that match TRBD2. Germline V CDR1 and CDR2: LGHNA, YSLEER. The CDR3 covers 17 residues. After removal of 0 bases from V and 0 bases from J, the junction contained 5 bases not matched to a gene. The CDR3 DNA follows: TGCGCCAGCAGCCAAGAAAGAACGGGGGGGAGCACAGATACGCAGTATTTT. It translates to CASSQERTGGSTDTQYF.

V is TRBV5-1 and J is TRBJ1-1; 9 positions agree with TRBD1. Germline lookup yields CDR1 SGHRS and CDR2 YFSETQ. The CDR3 totals 17 residues. Trimming cost V 4 bases and J 1 base; bases outside gene matches: 11. Here the CDR3 DNA reads TGCGCCAGCAGCAGGTCTCGGACAGGGGCACAGAACACTGAAGCTTTCTTT. It encodes CASSRSRTGAQNTEAFF.

This clonotype was seen more than once but under ten times. The chain uses TRBV9 and TRBJ1-2; D possibly corresponds to TRBD1 (5 bases). V dropped 4 bases and J dropped 4 bases, with 14 bases sitting between them. This CDR3 is built from 14 residues. CDR1 SGDLS and CDR2 YYNGEE come from the germline V gene. The CDR3 sequence is CASSSTRGAYGYTF. In DNA, the CDR3 is TGTGCCAGCAGCAGTACGAGGGGCGCCTATGGCTACACCTTC.

Only a few counts were recorded for this clonotype. The rearrangement links TRBV6-5 to TRBJ1-2; D might be TRBD1 (6 bases). Germline lookup yields CDR1 MNHEY and CDR2 SVGAGI. V shed 2 bases and J shed 0 bases, with 13 bases lying between them. CDR3 length: 16 residues. This CDR3 reads CASSYKGHKTNYGYTF. The CDR3 DNA reads as TGTGCCAGCAGTTACAAGGGACACAAGACTAACTATGGCTACACCTTC.

V gene TRBV7-7 combines with J gene TRBJ2-1, with 7 bases that match TRBD1. The J segment lost 7 bases and the V segment lost 5 bases, leaving 14 bases of the junction unmatched. The CDR3 is 16 residues long. Germline V gene lookup returns CDR1 SSHAT and CDR2 FNYEAQ (reference sequence). The CDR3 is CASSLGTDSGVNEQFF. For the CDR3, the DNA is TGTGCCAGCAGCCTAGGGACAGATTCCGGGGTTAATGAGCAGTTCTTC.

This clonotype has more than one count but fewer than ten. The chain is built from TRBV7-8 and TRBJ2-1; the D call may be TRBD1 or TRBD2 (5 bases each). CDR1 and CDR2 (germline): SGHVS, FQNEAQ. The V end was cut by 3 bases, the J end by 10 bases, with 10 bases between. This CDR3 has 12 residues. This chain's CDR3 is CASSFLGVEQFF. The CDR3 DNA reads as TGTGCCAGCAGCTTCCTGGGGGTAGAGCAGTTCTTC.

This chain joins TRBV6-5 and TRBJ2-1; D might be TRBD2 (6 bases). The CDR3 is 16 residues long. CDR1 is MNHEY and CDR2 is SVGAGI in the germline V gene. Trimming cost V 0 bases and J 4 bases, with 13 bases left between them. This CDR3 reads CASSYSPTGGYNEQFF. DNA of the CDR3: TGTGCCAGCAGTTACTCCCCGACCGGGGGTTACAATGAGCAGTTCTTC.

This clonotype was observed a handful of times. The J gene is TRBJ2-7, the V gene TRBV30; possibly TRBD1 or TRBD2 for D (5 bases each). The CDR3 spans 14 residues. V was shortened by 3 bases and J by 3 bases, with 15 bases between the two germline ends. Germline CDR1 is GTSNPN and CDR2 is SVGIG (reference sequence). CDR3 loop: CAWRFTGPGYEQYF. Here the CDR3 DNA reads TGTGCCTGGAGGTTTACGGGACCCGGCTACGAGCAGTACTTC.

The chain has TRBV4-1 and TRBJ2-3, with TRBD2 matching 11 bases. This CDR3 is built from 17 residues. The germline V gene has CDR1 MGHRA and CDR2 YSYEKL. The trim removed 2 bases at V and 0 bases at J, leaving 4 bases unmatched. The CDR3 here is CASSQLTSGISTDTQYF. The CDR3 nucleotides read TGCGCCAGCAGCCAATTGACTAGCGGGATTAGCACAGATACGCAGTATTTT.

The gene calls are TRBV4-3 and TRBJ1-4, with 9 bases aligning to TRBD1. V trimming: 4 bases; J trimming: 8 bases; junction bases outside the gene matches: 11. Germline loops: CDR1 LGHNA, CDR2 YSLEER. The CDR3 covers 16 residues. The CDR3 protein is CASSRGLPGQGEKLFF. DNA of the CDR3: TGCGCCAGCAGCCGTGGGCTTCCGGGACAGGGAGAAAAACTGTTTTTT.

This clonotype was found a few times. J is TRBJ2-7 and V is TRBV6-5; 8 bases agree with TRBD1. V lost 5 bases to trimming and J lost 5 bases; unmatched junction nucleotides: 11. The CDR3 is made up of 15 amino acids. Germline values: CDR1 MNHEY, CDR2 SVGAGI. The CDR3 sequence is CASSPVHRGSHEQYF. DNA for the CDR3: TGTGCCAGCAGTCCAGTCCACAGGGGGTCCCACGAGCAGTACTTC.

The CDR3 here is CASSVGSGGQTQYF. DNA of the CDR3: TGTGCCAGCAGCGTAGGTAGCGGGGGTCAGACCCAGTACTTC. V and J are TRBV9 and TRBJ2-5; 9 bases are shared with TRBD2. Germline V gene lookup returns CDR1 SGDLS and CDR2 YYNGEE. The CDR3 contains 14 residues. V lost 0 bases and J lost 6; bases outside the gene matches: 3.

There are a few counts of this clonotype. This chain's CDR3 is CASSEQGASGELFF. The CDR3, as DNA: TGTGCCAGCAGTGAACAGGGGGCTTCCGGGGAGCTGTTTTTT. The chain employs TRBV6-4 and TRBJ2-2, with TRBD1 matching over 9 bases. CDR3 length: 14 amino acids. V shed 3 bases, J shed 6 bases, and the junction held 2 bases outside the gene matches. Germline-derived CDR1 and CDR2 are MRHNA and SNTAGT.